These 19 T cell receptor beta chains came from one sample sequenced in a study of blood T cell repertoires in COVID-19 (dated by TCRdb to the early 2020s). The library relied on the immunoSEQ multiplex PCR assay. TCRdb re-hosts the immuneACCESS table, in-frame sequences only. Its copies lack some clones; in the studies checked, an unresolved V gene accounts for under half of them, and the cause for the rest is not known. This sample gives around 81,000 clones in total; around 80% of them show up just once. The ten largest clones take up around 7.2% of the sample. Source material: peripheral blood. These receptor sequences come from a human donor in a cohort sampled during active COVID-19.

The chain joins TRBV19 to TRBJ2-2, with 10 bases fitting TRBD2. The CDR3 has 17 amino acids. V gave up 0 bases and J gave up 2 bases; unmatched junction bases: 3. The germline CDR1 and CDR2 sequences are LNHDA and SQIVND (reference sequence). The CDR3 coding sequence is TGTGCCAGTAGTATAGATTCTAGCGGGGGCAACACCGGGGAGCTGTTTTTT. It is translated as CASSIDSSGGNTGELFF.

The chain links TRBV2 to TRBJ2-2; D may be TRBD1 (6 bases). V lost 7 bases to trimming and J lost 1 base, with 13 bases between them. The CDR3 is 15 residues long. CDR1 and CDR2 from the germline V gene are SNHLY and FYNNEI. Here the CDR3 DNA reads TGTGCCAGCATCACAGGGACCCTGAACACCGGGGAGCTGTTTTTT. This codes for CASITGTLNTGELFF.

The table lists this clone with a few counts. Here the CDR3 reads CASSSRLFANYGYTF. As DNA, the CDR3 is TGTGCCAGCAGTTCCCGACTATTTGCTAACTATGGCTACACCTTC. This chain joins TRBV14 and TRBJ1-2; D unclear. The V gene's germline CDR1 is SGHDN and CDR2 FVKESK. The CDR3 spans 15 residues. Deletions cut 6 bases from V and 0 bases from J, with 14 bases between.

The chain has TRBV14 and TRBJ1-4; 9 nucleotides match TRBD1. Germline V gene sequence: CDR1 SGHDN, CDR2 FVKESK. The CDR3 has 15 residues. V was clipped by 5 bases and J by 4 bases; unmatched bases: 5. CDR3 protein: CASSKGQGHNEKLFF. The CDR3 DNA reads TGTGCCAGCAGCAAGGGACAGGGTCATAATGAAAAACTGTTTTTT.

V usage is TRBV5-5 and J usage is TRBJ2-5; 9 bases fit TRBD2. The trim removed 0 bases at V and 1 base at J, leaving 4 bases unmatched. CDR1 is SGHKS, CDR2 YYEKEE, per germline (reference sequence). The CDR3 runs 16 residues. The CDR3 DNA reads TGTGCCAGCAGCTTGGCCCTTAGCGGGGGCCAAGAGACCCAGTACTTC. Protein sequence: CASSLALSGGQETQYF.

The chain is built from TRBV3-1 (or the pseudogene TRBV3-2) and TRBJ1-2; no clear D gene. The germline V gene has CDR1 LGHDT and CDR2 YNNKEL (reference sequence). The CDR3 is 12 amino acids. Trimming cost V 4 bases and J 2 bases, with 5 bases left between them. CDR3 nucleotides: TGTGCCAGCAGCCCCGGGAACTATGGCTACACCTTC. This translates into CASSPGNYGYTF.

The gene calls are TRBV4-1 and TRBJ2-7; a possible D gene is TRBD1 (6 bases). This CDR3 is built from 14 residues. Germline V gene lookup returns CDR1 MGHRA and CDR2 YSYEKL. V was shortened by 4 bases and J by 2 bases, with 12 bases between the two germline ends. Here the CDR3 DNA reads TGCGCCAGCAGCCTCTCAGGGGTCCCCTACGAGCAGTACTTC. Its translation: CASSLSGVPYEQYF.

The rearrangement links TRBV6-1 to TRBJ1-5, with D possibly being TRBD1 (5 bases). Germline lookup yields CDR1 MNHNS and CDR2 SASEGT. This CDR3 region has 16 residues. V dropped 3 bases and J dropped 0 bases, with 12 bases sitting between them. The CDR3 protein is CASSDGAVYSNQPQHF. DNA for the CDR3: TGTGCCAGCAGTGATGGGGCAGTTTATAGCAATCAGCCCCAGCATTTT.

V and J are TRBV5-1 and TRBJ1-3; D ambiguous. CDR1 is SGHRS and CDR2 is YFSETQ in the germline V gene. This CDR3 has 15 amino acids. The V gene lost 0 bases and the J gene lost 0 bases, with 7 bases spanning the gap. The CDR3 is CASSLAGSSGNTIYF. For the CDR3, the DNA is TGCGCCAGCAGCTTGGCGGGGAGCTCTGGAAACACCATATATTTT.

The J gene is TRBJ1-3, the V gene TRBV18; D is ambiguous. This CDR3 comprises 16 residues. V shed 1 base and J shed 0 bases, with 10 bases lying between them. The germline V gene has CDR1 KGHSH and CDR2 LQKENI. The CDR3 region has the DNA TGTGCCAGCTCACCACGGCCCGTGAACTCTGGAAACACCATATATTTT. Translated: CASSPRPVNSGNTIYF.

The chain employs TRBV9 and TRBJ1-4; 7 positions agree with TRBD1. The CDR3 runs to 15 residues. CDR1 SGDLS and CDR2 YYNGEE come from the germline V gene. Losses at the gene ends were 0 bases for V and 4 bases for J; bases not matched to a gene: 3. Here the CDR3 reads CASSVVGTVNEKLFF. DNA of the CDR3: TGTGCCAGCAGCGTAGTGGGGACAGTTAATGAAAAACTGTTTTTT.

The gene calls are TRBV2 and TRBJ2-7; TRBD1 matches 8 bases. Per germline, CDR1 SNHLY and CDR2 FYNNEI. The CDR3 totals 14 residues. After removal of 6 bases from V and 0 bases from J, the junction contained 4 bases not matched to a gene. The CDR3 DNA reads as TGTGCCAGCAGCCCGGGACAGGCCTCCTACGAGCAGTACTTC. Translating it yields CASSPGQASYEQYF.

The chain joins TRBV21-1 to TRBJ2-7; whether TRBD1, the table's D call, matches the DNA was not checked. TRBV21-1 is described as a pseudogene. The CDR3 is 14 amino acids. The CDR3 DNA is TGTGCCAGCAAGGACAGGGGGCGTGAGGGCGAGCAGTACTTC. This translates into CASKDRGREGEQYF.

The V gene is TRBV18, the J gene TRBJ2-1; 14 nucleotides agree with TRBD2. The CDR3 runs 16 residues. J gave up 7 bases and V 8 bases, and 10 bases lay outside the gene matches. Germline lookup yields CDR1 KGHSH and CDR2 LQKENI. CDR3 sequence reads: CASAGGLAGGTNEQFF. The CDR3 DNA is TGTGCCAGCGCGGGTGGACTAGCGGGGGGCACGAATGAGCAGTTCTTC.

The genes are TRBV5-1 and TRBJ2-5, with TRBD2 as a possible D gene (6 bases). Trimming left V 1 base short and J 3 bases short, with 13 bases between. CDR1 and CDR2 (germline): SGHRS, YFSETQ. The CDR3 loop spans 15 amino acids. CDR3 sequence (DNA): TGCGCCAGCAGCTTGTTAGGGACTGGGGAAGAGACCCAGTACTTC. This gives the protein CASSLLGTGEETQYF.

The V call is TRBV3-1 (or the pseudogene TRBV3-2), the J call TRBJ2-5; the D is unclear. The CDR3 has 12 residues. CDR1 and CDR2 (germline): LGHDT, YNNKEL (reference sequence). Between the trimmed V and J ends, which lost 0 bases and 5 bases, there was a span of 4 bases. The CDR3 loop reads CASSQDRETQYF. The CDR3 nucleotides are TGTGCCAGCAGCCAAGATCGGGAGACCCAGTACTTC.

J is TRBJ1-1 and V is TRBV15, with TRBD1 matching over 7 bases. V was clipped by 5 bases and J by 2 bases; unmatched bases: 8. CDR1 LNHNV and CDR2 YYDKDF come from the germline V gene (reference sequence). This CDR3 spans 15 amino acids. CDR3 residues: CATSRPTGANTEAFF. The CDR3 nucleotides read TGTGCCACCAGCCGCCCAACAGGGGCTAACACTGAAGCTTTCTTT.

This chain uses TRBV9 with TRBJ2-7, with 8 bases fitting TRBD2. CDR3 length: 14 residues. CDR1 and CDR2 (germline): SGDLS, YYNGEE. After removal of 9 bases from V and 0 bases from J, the junction contained 8 bases not matched to a gene. CDR3 sequence (DNA): TGTGCCACCTCTAGCGGGCCCAGCTCCTACGAGCAGTACTTC. Translation: CATSSGPSSYEQYF.

This clone was counted a single time. J is TRBJ2-5 and V is TRBV5-1; D call uncertain. The V end was cut by 0 bases, the J end by 2 bases, with 8 bases between. Germline loops: CDR1 SGHRS, CDR2 YFSETQ. The CDR3 extends over 14 amino acids. The CDR3 bases are TGCGCCAGCAGCTTGGGTACGGGTCAAGAGACCCAGTACTTC. Its translation: CASSLGTGQETQYF.